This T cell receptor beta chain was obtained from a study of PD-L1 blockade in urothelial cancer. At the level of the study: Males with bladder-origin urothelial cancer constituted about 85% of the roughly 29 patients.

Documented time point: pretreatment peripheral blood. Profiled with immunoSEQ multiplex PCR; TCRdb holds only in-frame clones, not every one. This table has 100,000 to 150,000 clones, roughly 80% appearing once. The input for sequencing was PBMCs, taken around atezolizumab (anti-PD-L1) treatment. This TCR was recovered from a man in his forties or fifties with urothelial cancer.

CDR3 region: CASSPLRGQETQYF. CDR3 sequence (DNA): TGTGCCAGCTCACCACTGCGGGGGCAAGAGACCCAGTACTTC. The chain joins TRBV18 to TRBJ2-5, with 7 nucleotides matching TRBD2. The CDR3 spans 14 residues. The V segment lost 1 base and the J segment 2 bases; nucleotides outside the gene matches: 1. Germline loops: CDR1 KGHSH, CDR2 LQKENI.